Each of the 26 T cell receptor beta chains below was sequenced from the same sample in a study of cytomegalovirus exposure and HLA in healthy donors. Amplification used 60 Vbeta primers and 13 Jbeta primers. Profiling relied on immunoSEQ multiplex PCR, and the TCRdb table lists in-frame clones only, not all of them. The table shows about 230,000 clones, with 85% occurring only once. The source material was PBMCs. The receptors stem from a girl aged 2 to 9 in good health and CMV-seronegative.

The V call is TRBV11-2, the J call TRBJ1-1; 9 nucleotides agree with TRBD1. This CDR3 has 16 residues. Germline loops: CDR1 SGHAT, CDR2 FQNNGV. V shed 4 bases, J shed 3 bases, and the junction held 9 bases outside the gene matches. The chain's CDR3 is CASSYHRGRADTEAFF. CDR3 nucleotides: TGTGCCAGCAGCTACCACAGGGGGCGAGCGGACACTGAAGCTTTCTTT. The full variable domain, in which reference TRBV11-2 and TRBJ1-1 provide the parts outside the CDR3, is EAGVAQSPRYKIIEKRQSVAFWCNPISGHATLYWYQQILGQGPKLLIQFQNNGVVDDSQLPKDRFSAERLKGVDSTLKIQPAKLEDSAVYLCASSYHRGRADTEAFFGQGTRLTVV.

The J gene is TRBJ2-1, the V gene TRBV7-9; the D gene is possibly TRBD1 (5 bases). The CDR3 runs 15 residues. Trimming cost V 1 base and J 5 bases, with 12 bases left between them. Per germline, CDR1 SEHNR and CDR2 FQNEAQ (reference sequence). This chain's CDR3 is CASSLGGAHHNEQFF. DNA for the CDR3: TGTGCCAGCAGCTTAGGTGGGGCACACCACAATGAGCAGTTCTTC. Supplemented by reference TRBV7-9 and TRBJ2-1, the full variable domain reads DTGVSQNPRHKITKRGQNVTFRCDPISEHNRLYWYRQTLGQGPEFLTYFQNEAQLEKSRLLSDRFSAERPKGSFSTLEIQRTEQGDSAMYLCASSLGGAHHNEQFFGPGTRLTVL.

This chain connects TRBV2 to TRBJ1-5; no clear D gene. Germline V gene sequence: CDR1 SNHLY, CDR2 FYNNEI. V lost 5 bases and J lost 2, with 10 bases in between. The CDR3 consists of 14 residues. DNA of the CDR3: TGTGCCAGCAGTTCTTATATTGGCAATCAGCCCCAGCATTTT. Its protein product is CASSSYIGNQPQHF.

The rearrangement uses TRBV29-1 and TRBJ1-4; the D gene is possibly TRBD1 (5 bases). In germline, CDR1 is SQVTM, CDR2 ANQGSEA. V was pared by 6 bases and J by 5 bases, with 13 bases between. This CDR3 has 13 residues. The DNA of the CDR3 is TGCAGCGTCTTGGGAGGGGCCAATGAAAAACTGTTTTTT. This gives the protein CSVLGGANEKLFF.

The CDR3 sequence: CATSGITDTQYF. The CDR3 DNA sequence: TGTGCCACTAGCGGGATCACAGATACGCAGTATTTT. The V call is TRBV30, the J call TRBJ2-3; TRBD2 aligns across 10 bases. V lost 8 bases to trimming and J lost 2 bases; unmatched junction nucleotides: 1. The CDR3 runs 12 residues. Per germline, CDR1 GTSNPN and CDR2 SVGIG (reference sequence).

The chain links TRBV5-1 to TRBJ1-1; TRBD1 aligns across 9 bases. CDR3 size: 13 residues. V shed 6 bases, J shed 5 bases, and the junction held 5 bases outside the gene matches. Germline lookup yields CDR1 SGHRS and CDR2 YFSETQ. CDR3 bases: TGCGCCAGCATGAGGGGGACAGGGACTGAAGCTTTCTTT. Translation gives CASMRGTGTEAFF.

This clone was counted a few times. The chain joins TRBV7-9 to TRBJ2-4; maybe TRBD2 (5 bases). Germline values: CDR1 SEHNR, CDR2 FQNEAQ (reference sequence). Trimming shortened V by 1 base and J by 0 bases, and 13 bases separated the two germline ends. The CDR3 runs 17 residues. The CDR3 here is CASSLGAGSRAKNIQYF. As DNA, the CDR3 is TGTGCCAGCAGCTTAGGGGCGGGCAGTCGAGCCAAAAACATTCAGTACTTC.

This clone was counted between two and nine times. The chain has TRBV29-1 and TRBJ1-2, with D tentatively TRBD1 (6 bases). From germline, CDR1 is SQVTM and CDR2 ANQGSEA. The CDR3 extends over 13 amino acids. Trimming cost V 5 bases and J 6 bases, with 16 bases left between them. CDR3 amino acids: CSVTNRVTNGYTF. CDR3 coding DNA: TGCAGCGTTACGAACAGGGTGACTAATGGCTACACCTTC.

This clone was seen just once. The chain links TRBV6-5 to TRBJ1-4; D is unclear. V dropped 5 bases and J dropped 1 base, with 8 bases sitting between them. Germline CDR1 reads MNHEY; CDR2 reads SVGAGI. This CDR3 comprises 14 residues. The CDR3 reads CASSAQQTNEKLFF. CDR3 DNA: TGTGCCAGCAGTGCACAGCAAACTAATGAAAAACTGTTTTTT.

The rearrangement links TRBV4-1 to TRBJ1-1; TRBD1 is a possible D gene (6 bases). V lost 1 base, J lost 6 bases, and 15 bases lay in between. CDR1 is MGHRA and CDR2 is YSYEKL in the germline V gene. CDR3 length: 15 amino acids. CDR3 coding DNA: TGCGCCAGCAGCCAAGTGGGCAGGGGTAGGGCTGAAGCTTTCTTT. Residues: CASSQVGRGRAEAFF.

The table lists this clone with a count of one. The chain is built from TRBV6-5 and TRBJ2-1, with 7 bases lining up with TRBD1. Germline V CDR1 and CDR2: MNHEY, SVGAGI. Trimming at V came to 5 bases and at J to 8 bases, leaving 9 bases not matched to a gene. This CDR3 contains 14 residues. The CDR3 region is CASSTGAPFDEQFF. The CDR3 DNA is TGTGCCAGCAGTACAGGGGCACCCTTTGATGAGCAGTTCTTC.

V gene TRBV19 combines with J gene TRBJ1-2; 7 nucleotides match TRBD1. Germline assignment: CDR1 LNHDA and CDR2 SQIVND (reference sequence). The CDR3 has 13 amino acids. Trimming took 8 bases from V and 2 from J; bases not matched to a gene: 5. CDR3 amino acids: CASGRGPNYGYTF. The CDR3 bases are TGTGCCAGTGGTAGGGGGCCCAACTATGGCTACACCTTC.

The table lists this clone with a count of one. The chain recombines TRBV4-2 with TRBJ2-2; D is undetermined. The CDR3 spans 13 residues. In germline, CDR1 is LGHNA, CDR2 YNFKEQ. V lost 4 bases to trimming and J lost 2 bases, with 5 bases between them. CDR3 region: CASSPFNTGELFF. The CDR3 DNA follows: TGTGCCAGCAGCCCATTTAACACCGGGGAGCTGTTTTTT.

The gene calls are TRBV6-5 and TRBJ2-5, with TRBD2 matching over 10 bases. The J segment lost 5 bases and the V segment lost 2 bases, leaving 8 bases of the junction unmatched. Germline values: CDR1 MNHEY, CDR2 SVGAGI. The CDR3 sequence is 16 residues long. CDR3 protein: CASSYGLAGVGETQYF. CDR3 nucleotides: TGTGCCAGCAGTTACGGGCTAGCGGGGGTTGGGGAGACCCAGTACTTC.

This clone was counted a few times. CDR3 nucleotide sequence: TGTGCCAGCAGCAAAGGTGGCGGGGGGCTCTCCTACGAGCAGTACTTC. Amino acids: CASSKGGGGLSYEQYF. The chain recombines TRBV21-1 with TRBJ2-7; the table's D call, TRBD2, has no DNA check behind it. TRBV21-1 is described as a pseudogene. The CDR3 sequence is 16 residues long.

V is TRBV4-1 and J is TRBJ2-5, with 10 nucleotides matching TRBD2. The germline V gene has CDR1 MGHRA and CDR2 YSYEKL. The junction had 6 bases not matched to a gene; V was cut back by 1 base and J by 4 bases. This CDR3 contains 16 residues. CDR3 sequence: CASSQVQRGGLETQYF. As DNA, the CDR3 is TGCGCCAGCAGCCAAGTCCAGCGGGGGGGCCTAGAGACCCAGTACTTC.

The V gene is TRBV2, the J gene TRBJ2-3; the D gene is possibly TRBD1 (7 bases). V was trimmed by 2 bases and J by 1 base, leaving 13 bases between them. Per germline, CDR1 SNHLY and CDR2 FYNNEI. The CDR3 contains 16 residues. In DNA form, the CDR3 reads TGTGCCAGCAGTGAATGGGCAGGGGGGCGCACAGATACGCAGTATTTT. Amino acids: CASSEWAGGRTDTQYF.

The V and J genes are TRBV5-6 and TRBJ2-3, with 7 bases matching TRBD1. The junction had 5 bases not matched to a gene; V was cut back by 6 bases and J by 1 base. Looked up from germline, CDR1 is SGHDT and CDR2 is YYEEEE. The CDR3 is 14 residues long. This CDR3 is CASIVQGRTDTQYF. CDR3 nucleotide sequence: TGTGCCAGCATCGTACAGGGGCGCACAGATACGCAGTATTTT.

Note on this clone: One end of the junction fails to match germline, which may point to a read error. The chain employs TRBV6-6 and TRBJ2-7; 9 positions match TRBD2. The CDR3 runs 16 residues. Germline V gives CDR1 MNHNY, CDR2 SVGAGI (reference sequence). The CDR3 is CASSRTPREGVYGQYF. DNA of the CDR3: TGTGCCAGCAGCCGAACCCCGCGGGAGGGCGTGTACGGGCAGTACTTC.

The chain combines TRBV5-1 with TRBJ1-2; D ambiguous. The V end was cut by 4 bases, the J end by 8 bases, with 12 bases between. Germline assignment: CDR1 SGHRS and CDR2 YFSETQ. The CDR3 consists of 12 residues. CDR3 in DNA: TGCGCCAGCAGCCTCCGAGGGCAAGGCTACACCTTC. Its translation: CASSLRGQGYTF.

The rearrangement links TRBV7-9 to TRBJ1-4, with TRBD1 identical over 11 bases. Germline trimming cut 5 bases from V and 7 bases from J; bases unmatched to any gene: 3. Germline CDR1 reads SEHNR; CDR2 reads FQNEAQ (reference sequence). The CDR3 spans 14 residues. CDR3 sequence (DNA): TGTGCCAGCAGCATGGACAGGGGGCTTGAAAAACTGTTTTTT. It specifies CASSMDRGLEKLFF.

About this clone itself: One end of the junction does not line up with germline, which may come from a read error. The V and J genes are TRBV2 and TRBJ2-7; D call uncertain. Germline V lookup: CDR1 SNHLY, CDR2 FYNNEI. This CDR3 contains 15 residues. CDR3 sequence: CASTESIQVSYEQYF. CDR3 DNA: TGTGCCAGCACTGAAAGTATCCAGGTCAGCTACGAGCAGTACTTC.

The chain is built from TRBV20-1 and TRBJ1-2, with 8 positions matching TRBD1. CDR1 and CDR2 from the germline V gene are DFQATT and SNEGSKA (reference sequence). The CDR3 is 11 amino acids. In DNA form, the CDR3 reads TGCAGACCGGGACAGGACTATGGCTACACCTTC. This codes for CRPGQDYGYTF.

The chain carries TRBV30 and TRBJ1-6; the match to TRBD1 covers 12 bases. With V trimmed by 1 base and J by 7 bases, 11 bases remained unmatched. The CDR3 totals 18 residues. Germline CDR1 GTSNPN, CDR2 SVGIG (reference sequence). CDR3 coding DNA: TGTGCCTGGAGTGGGGGATCGGGACAGGGGGCGATCAATTCACCCCTCCACTTT. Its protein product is CAWSGGSGQGAINSPLHF.

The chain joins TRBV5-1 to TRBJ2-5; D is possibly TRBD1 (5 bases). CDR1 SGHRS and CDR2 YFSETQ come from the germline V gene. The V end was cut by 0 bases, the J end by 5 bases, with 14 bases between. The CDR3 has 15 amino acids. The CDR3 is CASSLVQGNFETQYF. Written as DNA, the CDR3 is TGCGCCAGCAGCTTGGTGCAGGGTAATTTCGAGACCCAGTACTTC.

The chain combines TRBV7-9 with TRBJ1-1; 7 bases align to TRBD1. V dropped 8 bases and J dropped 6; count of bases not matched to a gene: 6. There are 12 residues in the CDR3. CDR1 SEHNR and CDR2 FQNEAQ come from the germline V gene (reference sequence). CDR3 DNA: TGTGCCAGCCGACAGGGTACCGCTGAAGCTTTCTTT. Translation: CASRQGTAEAFF. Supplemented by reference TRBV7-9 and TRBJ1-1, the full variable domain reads DTGVSQNPRHKITKRGQNVTFRCDPISEHNRLYWYRQTLGQGPEFLTYFQNEAQLEKSRLLSDRFSAERPKGSFSTLEIQRTEQGDSAMYLCASRQGTAEAFFGQGTRLTVV.